Presented here are 24 T cell receptor beta chains from one specimen sequenced in a study of T cell responses to AZD1222 COVID-19 vaccine (dated by TCRdb to the early 2020s). Library generation was performed with the immunoSEQ multiplex PCR assay. TCRdb re-hosts the immuneACCESS table, in-frame sequences only. Its copies lack some clones; in the studies checked, an unresolved V gene accounts for under half of them, and the cause for the rest is not known. Counted in this sample were about 180,000 clones; approximately 91% of them appeared once. The ten most abundant clones make up 1.6% of the sample. This sample's time point label indicates: baseline before first vaccination. The material was peripheral blood, obtained on day 0 of AZD1222 vaccination. These receptors were obtained from an adult in good health.

The rearrangement uses TRBV9 and TRBJ1-6; D is ambiguous. There are 14 residues in the CDR3. The V end was cut by 7 bases, the J end by 5 bases, with 13 bases between. CDR1 is SGDLS, CDR2 YYNGEE, per germline. The CDR3 reads CASSGWTDNSPLHF. Written as DNA, the CDR3 is TGTGCCAGCTCCGGTTGGACGGATAATTCACCCCTCCACTTT.

This chain uses TRBV5-4 with TRBJ1-1; TRBD1 aligns across 7 bases. After removal of 3 bases from V and 2 bases from J, the junction contained 1 base not matched to a gene. Germline lookup yields CDR1 SGHNT and CDR2 YYREEE (reference sequence). CDR3 length: 13 amino acids. CDR3 nucleotides: TGTGCCAGCAGCTGGGACAGCAACACTGAAGCTTTCTTT. Translation: CASSWDSNTEAFF.

The J gene is TRBJ1-1, the V gene TRBV7-9; 8 nucleotides agree with TRBD1. The CDR3 is 13 amino acids. In germline, CDR1 is SEHNR, CDR2 FQNEAQ (reference sequence). J gave up 4 bases and V 8 bases, and 6 bases lay outside the gene matches. The DNA of the CDR3 is TGTGCCAGCTCCACTACAGGGGGCACTGAAGCTTTCTTT. Translating it yields CASSTTGGTEAFF.

The chain employs TRBV28 and TRBJ1-1; D is possibly TRBD1 (6 bases). The CDR3 consists of 13 residues. Between the trimmed V and J ends, which lost 8 bases and 1 base, there was a span of 11 bases. Per germline, CDR1 MDHEN and CDR2 SYDVKM. The CDR3: CASPGGPNTEAFF. CDR3 bases: TGTGCCAGCCCGGGGGGCCCGAACACTGAAGCTTTCTTT.

The V call is TRBV5-1, the J call TRBJ2-5; D possibly matches TRBD1 or TRBD2 (5 bases each). Germline V gene data show CDR1 as SGHRS and CDR2 as YFSETQ. V dropped 0 bases and J dropped 9 bases, with 9 bases sitting between them. The CDR3 sequence is 12 residues long. The CDR3 DNA reads TGCGCCAGCAGCTTGGACGGGGCTCCCCAGTACTTC. This codes for CASSLDGAPQYF.

V is TRBV7-2 and J is TRBJ1-6, with TRBD1 matching 10 bases. The germline gives CDR1 SGHTA, CDR2 FQGNSA. Trimming at V came to 8 bases and at J to 6 bases, leaving 7 bases not matched to a gene. The CDR3 is made up of 15 amino acids. The CDR3 DNA sequence: TGTGCCAGCGGACCCGGGACAGGGGTTAATTCACCCCTCCACTTT. Protein sequence: CASGPGTGVNSPLHF.

The chain joins TRBV19 to TRBJ2-7, with 8 positions matching TRBD1. The CDR3 consists of 14 residues. Germline CDR1 LNHDA, CDR2 SQIVND (reference sequence). The J segment lost 2 bases and the V segment lost 5 bases, leaving 5 bases of the junction unmatched. The CDR3 protein is CASSPRTGTYEQYF. The CDR3 DNA follows: TGTGCCAGTAGTCCCCGGACAGGGACCTACGAGCAGTACTTC. Drawing the rest from reference TRBV19 and TRBJ2-7, the complete variable domain is DGGITQSPKYLFRKEGQNVTLSCEQNLNHDAMYWYRQDPGQGLRLIYYSQIVNDFQKGDIAEGYSVSREKKESFPLTVTSAQKNPTAFYLCASSPRTGTYEQYFGPGTRLTVT.

The chain links TRBV20-1 to TRBJ2-5, with TRBD2 matching 11 bases. V was clipped by 3 bases and J by 7 bases; unmatched bases: 7. CDR3 length: 14 residues. CDR1 is DFQATT, CDR2 SNEGSKA, per germline (reference sequence). CDR3 in DNA: TGCAGTGCTAGTCCACTAGCGGGGGTTGTGACCCAGTACTTC. It yields the protein CSASPLAGVVTQYF.

V is TRBV5-1 and J is TRBJ1-4, with 10 bases lining up with TRBD1. This CDR3 spans 16 amino acids. V trimming: 4 bases; J trimming: 0 bases; junction bases outside the gene matches: 3. Germline CDR1 SGHRS, CDR2 YFSETQ. As DNA, the CDR3 is TGCGCCAGCAGCCCCGGGACAGGGGCAACTAATGAAAAACTGTTTTTT. Its translation is CASSPGTGATNEKLFF.

This chain connects TRBV6-4 to TRBJ1-1; D remains ambiguous. The germline CDR1 and CDR2 sequences are MRHNA and SNTAGT. This CDR3 has 14 residues. V lost 7 bases, J lost 6 bases, and 18 bases lay in between. CDR3 region: CASKIDEVVAEAFF. CDR3 bases: TGTGCCAGCAAAATAGACGAGGTGGTGGCTGAAGCTTTCTTT.

This chain connects TRBV2 to TRBJ2-5; 11 bases are shared with TRBD1. Trimming cost V 7 bases and J 5 bases; bases outside gene matches: 9. The CDR3 covers 15 residues. CDR1 is SNHLY, CDR2 FYNNEI, per germline. This CDR3 reads CASMAGTGGIETQYF. CDR3 DNA sequence: TGTGCCAGCATGGCCGGGACAGGGGGAATTGAGACCCAGTACTTC. Looking up the rest from reference TRBV2 and TRBJ2-5 gives the full variable domain: EPEVTQTPSHQVTQMGQEVILRCVPISNHLYFYWYRQILGQKVEFLVSFYNNEISEKSEIFDDQFSVERPDGSNFTLKIRSTKLEDSAMYFCASMAGTGGIETQYFGPGTRLLVL.

J is TRBJ1-6 and V is TRBV2; TRBD1 matches at 9 bases. Germline V gene data show CDR1 as SNHLY and CDR2 as FYNNEI. The CDR3 runs to 15 residues. The trim removed 6 bases at V and 5 bases at J, leaving 5 bases unmatched. The CDR3 here is CASRKGTGNNSPLHF. DNA for the CDR3: TGTGCCAGCAGAAAAGGGACAGGGAATAATTCACCCCTCCACTTT.

This clone has just one count. The chain combines TRBV7-9 with TRBJ2-7, with TRBD2 matching over 14 bases. The CDR3 is 17 amino acids. Looked up from germline, CDR1 is SEHNR and CDR2 is FQNEAQ (reference sequence). V gave up 3 bases and J gave up 3 bases; unmatched junction bases: 7. CDR3: CASSLGGLAGESYEQYF. CDR3 in DNA: TGTGCCAGCAGCTTGGGGGGACTAGCGGGAGAGAGCTACGAGCAGTACTTC.

This chain uses TRBV2 with TRBJ2-1, with D uncertain. The CDR3 sequence is 14 residues long. V was shortened by 3 bases and J by 7 bases, with 13 bases between the two germline ends. Germline CDR1 reads SNHLY; CDR2 reads FYNNEI. CDR3 amino acids: CASSDVSPRNEQFF. The CDR3, as DNA: TGTGCCAGCAGTGATGTCTCTCCGAGGAATGAGCAGTTCTTC.

The rearrangement links TRBV27 to TRBJ2-7, with TRBD2 matching 10 bases. The trim removed 5 bases at V and 5 bases at J, leaving 12 bases unmatched. Germline CDR1 reads MNHEY; CDR2 reads SMNVEV (reference sequence). The length of the CDR3 is 16 residues. CDR3 sequence reads: CASSHLWTSGGDEQYF. The CDR3, as DNA: TGTGCCAGCAGTCACCTCTGGACTAGCGGAGGGGACGAGCAGTACTTC.

V is TRBV6-5 and J is TRBJ1-2; 7 bases fit TRBD1. The CDR3 extends over 13 amino acids. V lost 8 bases to trimming and J lost 7 bases; unmatched junction nucleotides: 10. Germline V gene sequence: CDR1 MNHEY, CDR2 SVGAGI. CDR3 in DNA: TGTGCCAGCGGAGACAGGGCCAGCGGTGGCTACACCTTC. Amino acid sequence: CASGDRASGGYTF.

This clone was detected only once. V is TRBV10-2 and J is TRBJ2-1; D unclear. The germline V gene has CDR1 WSHSY and CDR2 SAAADI. V was pared by 4 bases and J by 4 bases, with 5 bases between. CDR3 length: 12 amino acids. The CDR3 DNA is TGCGCCAGCAGTGGTCAGTACAATGAGCAGTTCTTC. Protein sequence: CASSGQYNEQFF.

This clone has a handful of counts. This sequence joins TRBV28 and TRBJ2-7; the D gene could be TRBD1 or TRBD2 (5 bases each). V lost 4 bases, J lost 3 bases, and 22 bases lay in between. Per the germline V gene, CDR1 is MDHEN and CDR2 is SYDVKM. The CDR3 loop spans 17 amino acids. The CDR3 spells CASSSPQRKGPIYEQYV. Here the CDR3 DNA reads TGTGCCAGCAGTTCCCCGCAAAGAAAGGGACCGATCTACGAGCAGTACGTC.

The chain combines TRBV12-3 or TRBV12-4 with TRBJ2-2; tentatively, D is TRBD2 (5 bases). The CDR3 totals 13 residues. Trimming took off 7 bases at V and 7 bases at J, with 13 bases between the two ends. CDR3 sequence (DNA): TGTGCCAGCACCTTAAGAGGGAGCGGGGAGCTGTTTTTT. This encodes CASTLRGSGELFF.

The chain couples TRBV19 to TRBJ1-2; D is undetermined. Trimming shortened V by 0 bases and J by 8 bases, and 13 bases separated the two germline ends. Germline CDR1 reads LNHDA; CDR2 reads SQIVND (reference sequence). The CDR3 runs to 14 residues. Written as DNA, the CDR3 is TGTGCCAGTAGTATAGATCCGCCAGTAGCAGGCTACACCTTC. Protein sequence: CASSIDPPVAGYTF.

This chain uses TRBV5-5 with TRBJ1-2; D may be TRBD1 (5 bases). V was cut by 4 bases and J by 0 bases, with 13 bases left in between. The CDR3 runs to 15 residues. CDR1 SGHKS and CDR2 YYEKEE come from the germline V gene (reference sequence). CDR3 protein: CASSPEGQTNYGYTF. The CDR3 DNA sequence: TGTGCCAGCAGCCCTGAGGGGCAAACTAACTATGGCTACACCTTC.

The V and J genes are TRBV28 and TRBJ1-6, with TRBD1 identical over 8 bases. The V and J ends lost 6 bases and 7 bases, in that order; junction bases with no gene match: 11. CDR1 and CDR2 (germline): MDHEN, SYDVKM. This CDR3 spans 16 amino acids. The CDR3 nucleotides read TGTGCCAGCAGCTCCGGGACAGGAGAGTGGAATTCACCCCTCCACTTT. Protein sequence: CASSSGTGEWNSPLHF. The full variable domain, with the rest looked up from reference TRBV28 and TRBJ1-6, is DVKVTQSSRYLVKRTGEKVFLECVQDMDHENMFWYRQDPGLGLRLIYFSYDVKMKEKGDIPEGYSVSREKKERFSLILESASTNQTSMYLCASSSGTGEWNSPLHFGNGTRLTVT.

DNA of the CDR3: TGTGCCAGCAGTTTAGGGTACGGGAACACCATATATTTT. Translation gives CASSLGYGNTIYF. This chain connects TRBV27 to TRBJ1-3; D call uncertain. Trimming pared 2 bases from V and 7 bases from J, leaving 9 bases between. Germline CDR1 is MNHEY and CDR2 is SMNVEV (reference sequence). The length of the CDR3 is 13 residues.

CDR3 sequence: CASRQGASTGELFF. DNA of the CDR3: TGTGCCAGTAGACAGGGGGCGTCCACCGGGGAGCTGTTTTTT. The chain joins TRBV19 to TRBJ2-2, with 9 bases that match TRBD1. V dropped 6 bases and J dropped 4; count of bases not matched to a gene: 3. CDR1 is LNHDA and CDR2 is SQIVND in the germline V gene (reference sequence). The CDR3 spans 14 residues.